These 32 T cell receptor beta chains originate from one sample sequenced in a study of blood T cell repertoires in COVID-19. The protocol was immunoSEQ multiplex PCR, while the TCRdb copy is restricted to in-frame clones and leaves out a portion. The repertoire consists of around 63,000 clones, with around four fifths occurring once and the leading ten covering around 18%. The sample comprised peripheral blood. The receptors shown here come from a woman aged 45-60 years with active or convalescent COVID-19.

The chain uses TRBV5-4 and TRBJ2-2; the D gene is possibly TRBD1 (6 bases). CDR1 and CDR2 (germline): SGHNT, YYREEE (reference sequence). Deletions cut 1 base from V and 0 bases from J, with 10 bases between. This CDR3 has 16 amino acids. CDR3 coding DNA: TGTGCCAGCAGCTTGTGGGGGCAAACGAACACCGGGGAGCTGTTTTTT. Translation gives CASSLWGQTNTGELFF.

V is TRBV5-5 and J is TRBJ2-2; maybe TRBD2 (5 bases). V shed 0 bases and J shed 4 bases, with 10 bases lying between them. CDR3 size: 15 residues. The germline gives CDR1 SGHKS, CDR2 YYEKEE (reference sequence). The CDR3 sequence is CASSLDAAGTGELFF. The CDR3 DNA is TGTGCCAGCAGCTTGGACGCGGCGGGCACCGGGGAGCTGTTTTTT.

J is TRBJ1-4 and V is TRBV30, with D tentatively TRBD1 (5 bases). V was pared by 5 bases and J by 3 bases, with 16 bases between. CDR3 length: 15 residues. Germline V gene data show CDR1 as GTSNPN and CDR2 as SVGIG (reference sequence). CDR3 protein: CAWRAGTSANEKLFF. The CDR3 coding sequence is TGTGCCTGGCGGGCAGGGACTTCGGCTAATGAAAAACTGTTTTTT.

This clone was observed once. The V gene is TRBV5-8, the J gene TRBJ1-5, with TRBD1 matching 9 bases. The length of the CDR3 is 13 residues. V lost 4 bases, J lost 5 bases, and 1 base stayed unmatched. Germline V gene sequence: CDR1 SGHTS, CDR2 YDEGEE. CDR3 sequence reads: CASSRDRDQPQHF. The CDR3 DNA reads TGTGCCAGCAGCCGGGACAGGGATCAGCCCCAGCATTTT. The whole variable domain, filled in from reference TRBV5-8 and TRBJ1-5, reads EAGVTQSPTHLIKTRGQQATLRCSPISGHTSVYWYQQALGLGLQFLLWYDEGEERNRGNFPPRFSGRQFPNYSSELNVNALELEDSALYLCASSRDRDQPQHFGDGTRLSIL.

The V and J genes are TRBV5-8 and TRBJ1-4; 7 bases map to TRBD1. CDR3 length: 15 amino acids. From germline, CDR1 is SGHTS and CDR2 YDEGEE. The trim removed 0 bases at V and 8 bases at J, leaving 7 bases unmatched. The CDR3 nucleotides read TGTGCCAGCAGCTTGGTAACAGGGGTAGTGGAAAAACTGTTTTTT. The encoded protein is CASSLVTGVVEKLFF.

The V and J genes are TRBV18 and TRBJ2-5, with 10 bases identical to TRBD2. Looked up from germline, CDR1 is KGHSH and CDR2 is LQKENI. Trimming removed 3 bases from V and 5 bases from J; junction bases left unmatched: 6. The CDR3 is 15 residues long. CDR3 region: CASSPILAGQETQYF. The CDR3 nucleotides are TGTGCCAGCTCACCGATACTAGCGGGACAGGAGACCCAGTACTTC.

The J gene is TRBJ2-7, the V gene TRBV28; D is unresolved. Trimming shortened V by 3 bases and J by 3 bases, and 9 bases separated the two germline ends. Germline CDR1 is MDHEN and CDR2 is SYDVKM. The CDR3 contains 13 residues. The CDR3 region is CASSFSVLYEQYF. In nucleotides, the CDR3 is TGTGCCAGCAGTTTTTCGGTACTCTACGAGCAGTACTTC.

The V and J genes are TRBV27 and TRBJ2-1; 9 bases map to TRBD2. The CDR3 runs 13 residues. The V gene's germline CDR1 is MNHEY and CDR2 SMNVEV (reference sequence). V was clipped by 7 bases and J by 3 bases; unmatched bases: 1. CDR3 in DNA: TGTGCCAGCAAGCGGGGGGACTACAATGAGCAGTTCTTC. Amino acid sequence: CASKRGDYNEQFF.

The genes are TRBV19 and TRBJ2-2, with 11 bases lining up with TRBD2. This CDR3 spans 16 amino acids. Per germline, CDR1 LNHDA and CDR2 SQIVND (reference sequence). Unmatched junction bases numbered 8, after V lost 6 bases and J lost 5 bases. CDR3 nucleotides: TGTGCCAGTAGATTAGCGGGAGGGCGTAGAACCGGGGAGCTGTTTTTT. Amino acids: CASRLAGGRRTGELFF. Complete variable domain (other parts from reference TRBV19 and TRBJ2-2): DGGITQSPKYLFRKEGQNVTLSCEQNLNHDAMYWYRQDPGQGLRLIYYSQIVNDFQKGDIAEGYSVSREKKESFPLTVTSAQKNPTAFYLCASRLAGGRRTGELFFGEGSRLTVL.

This clone has more than one count but fewer than ten. The chain employs TRBV5-1 and TRBJ2-7; 10 bases match TRBD1. CDR1 is SGHRS and CDR2 is YFSETQ in the germline V gene. Trimming took 4 bases from V and 4 from J; bases not matched to a gene: 5. CDR3 length: 14 amino acids. This CDR3 reads CASSGGQGMYEQYF. CDR3 coding DNA: TGCGCCAGCAGCGGGGGACAGGGGATGTACGAGCAGTACTTC. The full variable domain, in which reference TRBV5-1 and TRBJ2-7 provide the parts outside the CDR3, is KAGVTQTPRYLIKTRGQQVTLSCSPISGHRSVSWYQQTPGQGLQFLFEYFSETQRNKGNFPGRFSGRQFSNSRSEMNVSTLELGDSALYLCASSGGQGMYEQYFGPGTRLTVT.

The rearrangement links TRBV5-5 to TRBJ2-3; no firm D call. CDR3 length: 16 amino acids. CDR1 and CDR2 from the germline V gene are SGHKS and YYEKEE (reference sequence). V shed 0 bases and J shed 0 bases, with 11 bases lying between them. CDR3 DNA sequence: TGTGCCAGCAGCTTGGGGTGGGCAGCTAGCACAGATACGCAGTATTTT. Residues: CASSLGWAASTDTQYF. Full variable domain (remainder filled in from reference TRBV5-5 and TRBJ2-3): DAGVTQSPTHLIKTRGQQVTLRCSPISGHKSVSWYQQVLGQGPQFIFQYYEKEERGRGNFPDRFSARQFPNYSSELNVNALLLGDSALYLCASSLGWAASTDTQYFGPGTRLTVL.

This chain links TRBV11-2 with TRBJ2-5; TRBD2 agrees at 9 bases. Germline loops: CDR1 SGHAT, CDR2 FQNNGV. V trimming: 0 bases; J trimming: 5 bases; junction bases outside the gene matches: 10. CDR3 length: 17 amino acids. The CDR3 is CASSLDRISGRSETQYF. CDR3 coding DNA: TGTGCCAGCAGCTTAGACAGGATTAGCGGGAGATCTGAGACCCAGTACTTC.

The V call is TRBV29-1, the J call TRBJ2-5, with TRBD2 matching over 9 bases. Germline V gene data show CDR1 as SQVTM and CDR2 as ANQGSEA. V trimming: 4 bases; J trimming: 2 bases; junction bases outside the gene matches: 5. This CDR3 spans 14 amino acids. CDR3 residues: CSVGGTSLQETQYF. The CDR3 DNA follows: TGCAGCGTTGGGGGGACTAGCCTACAAGAGACCCAGTACTTC.

This clone has a handful of counts. The rearrangement joins TRBV5-8 to TRBJ2-5; maybe TRBD2 (6 bases). The germline V gene encodes CDR1 SGHTS and CDR2 YDEGEE. Trimming stripped 8 bases from V and 4 bases from J, with 18 bases between. This CDR3 has 14 residues. CDR3: CASTLTGASETQYF. DNA of the CDR3: TGTGCCAGTACCTTGACGGGAGCGTCAGAGACCCAGTACTTC. The full variable domain, rest sourced from reference TRBV5-8 and TRBJ2-5, is EAGVTQSPTHLIKTRGQQATLRCSPISGHTSVYWYQQALGLGLQFLLWYDEGEERNRGNFPPRFSGRQFPNYSSELNVNALELEDSALYLCASTLTGASETQYFGPGTRLLVL.

This clone showed up just a few times. This chain links TRBV19 with TRBJ1-5; no reliable D call. The germline CDR1 and CDR2 sequences are LNHDA and SQIVND (reference sequence). Trimming cost V 2 bases and J 4 bases, with 12 bases left between them. CDR3 length: 15 amino acids. The DNA for the CDR3 is TGTGCCAGTAGTATACGGAGGGTCGAGAATCAGCCCCAGCATTTT. Its translation: CASSIRRVENQPQHF.

This chain connects TRBV15 to TRBJ2-5; no definite D call. Trimming shortened V by 8 bases and J by 5 bases, and 3 bases separated the two germline ends. There are 9 residues in the CDR3. Germline CDR1 is LNHNV and CDR2 is YYDKDF (reference sequence). This CDR3 is CATGETQYF. The DNA for the CDR3 is TGTGCCACCGGCGAGACCCAGTACTTC.

This chain links TRBV6-2 or TRBV6-3 with TRBJ2-7, with 7 bases fitting TRBD2. Trimming cost V 5 bases and J 0 bases; bases outside gene matches: 4. CDR3 size: 14 residues. Germline CDR1 and CDR2: MNHEY and SVGEGT. CDR3 nucleotides: TGTGCCAGCAGTCCCCGCGGGGGCTCCTACGAGCAGTACTTC. Encoded protein: CASSPRGGSYEQYF.

This clone occurred a few times. The chain employs TRBV5-4 and TRBJ1-2, with D maybe TRBD1 (6 bases). The CDR3 totals 15 residues. V was clipped by 3 bases and J by 1 base, with 13 bases between them. The germline CDR1 and CDR2 sequences are SGHNT and YYREEE (reference sequence). The CDR3: CASSSDRVVNYGYTF. The DNA for the CDR3 is TGTGCCAGCAGCTCGGACAGAGTAGTTAACTATGGCTACACCTTC.

V is TRBV19 and J is TRBJ2-1; D might be TRBD2 (7 bases). The CDR3 is made up of 14 amino acids. V was trimmed by 4 bases and J by 2 bases, leaving 9 bases between them. Germline values: CDR1 LNHDA, CDR2 SQIVND (reference sequence). The CDR3, as DNA: TGTGCCAGTAGTAGGGGGGGCGCCTACAATGAGCAGTTCTTC. Amino acid sequence: CASSRGGAYNEQFF.

The chain recombines TRBV5-1 with TRBJ2-5, with 8 bases fitting TRBD1. V lost 0 bases and J lost 5; bases outside the gene matches: 9. The CDR3 runs 16 residues. Germline loops: CDR1 SGHRS, CDR2 YFSETQ. The CDR3 coding sequence is TGCGCCAGCAGCTTGGACGCGGGGCAGGGGGCCGAGACCCAGTACTTC. The encoded protein is CASSLDAGQGAETQYF. Filled out from reference TRBV5-1 and TRBJ2-5, the complete variable domain reads KAGVTQTPRYLIKTRGQQVTLSCSPISGHRSVSWYQQTPGQGLQFLFEYFSETQRNKGNFPGRFSGRQFSNSRSEMNVSTLELGDSALYLCASSLDAGQGAETQYFGPGTRLLVL.

The V gene is TRBV9, the J gene TRBJ2-7; 7 bases align to TRBD1. In germline, CDR1 is SGDLS, CDR2 YYNGEE. J lost 5 bases, V lost 4 bases, and 12 bases had no gene match. The CDR3 sequence is 15 residues long. DNA for the CDR3: TGTGCCAGCAGCACAGGGGCAGGGGGAAACCACGAGCAGTACTTC. It encodes CASSTGAGGNHEQYF. Combining the CDR3 with reference TRBV9 and TRBJ2-7 gives the whole variable domain DSGVTQTPKHLITATGQRVTLRCSPRSGDLSVYWYQQSLDQGLQFLIQYYNGEERAKGNILERFSAQQFPDLHSELNLSSLELGDSALYFCASSTGAGGNHEQYFGPGTRLTVT.

The chain employs TRBV10-3 and TRBJ2-7, with 7 bases aligning to TRBD1. The junction had 9 bases not matched to a gene; V was cut back by 10 bases and J by 3 bases. Germline CDR1 reads ENHRY; CDR2 reads SYGVKD. This CDR3 is 13 amino acids long. CDR3 sequence: CATQDRNDYEQYF. The CDR3 nucleotides read TGTGCCACACAGGACAGGAACGACTACGAGCAGTACTTC.

The CDR3 is CASSRQGDGYTF. Written as DNA, the CDR3 is TGTGCCAGCAGCCGACAGGGGGATGGCTACACCTTC. The genes are TRBV5-4 and TRBJ1-2; 9 bases map to TRBD1. Germline V lookup: CDR1 SGHNT, CDR2 YYREEE (reference sequence). This CDR3 contains 12 residues. V shed 4 bases and J 6 bases; nucleotides not matched to a gene: 1.

V usage is TRBV2 and J usage is TRBJ2-2; TRBD2 matches 11 bases. The length of the CDR3 is 14 residues. Trimming at V came to 6 bases and at J to 7 bases, leaving 4 bases not matched to a gene. The germline V gene encodes CDR1 SNHLY and CDR2 FYNNEI. CDR3 protein: CASSSLAGGGELFF. The CDR3, as DNA: TGTGCCAGCAGCAGTCTAGCGGGAGGCGGGGAGCTGTTTTTT.

This clone was found a few times. The J gene is TRBJ2-5, the V gene TRBV3-1 (or the pseudogene TRBV3-2); 12 nucleotides line up with TRBD2. V trimming: 4 bases; J trimming: 2 bases; junction bases outside the gene matches: 5. Germline assignment: CDR1 LGHDT and CDR2 YNNKEL (reference sequence). The CDR3 has 16 residues. The CDR3 is CASSPTSGRGQETQYF. The CDR3 nucleotides read TGTGCCAGCAGCCCGACTAGCGGGAGAGGTCAAGAGACCCAGTACTTC.

The chain is built from TRBV30 and TRBJ1-5, with D perhaps TRBD1 (6 bases). Trimming removed 3 bases at V and 6 bases at J, with 12 bases between. Germline V gives CDR1 GTSNPN, CDR2 SVGIG (reference sequence). This CDR3 has 13 amino acids. CDR3 coding DNA: TGTGCCTGGAGAGAAACAGGGTCTCAGCCCCAGCATTTT. Residues: CAWRETGSQPQHF. The full variable domain, in which reference TRBV30 and TRBJ1-5 provide the parts outside the CDR3, is SQTIHQWPATLVQPVGSPLSLECTVEGTSNPNLYWYRQAAGRGLQLLFYSVGIGQISSEVPQNLSASRPQDRQFILSSKKLLLSDSGFYLCAWRETGSQPQHFGDGTRLSIL.

The chain combines TRBV29-1 with TRBJ2-7; 13 bases align to TRBD2. Germline V gene lookup returns CDR1 SQVTM and CDR2 ANQGSEA. Unmatched junction bases numbered 6, after V lost 3 bases and J lost 4 bases. This CDR3 has 15 amino acids. This chain's CDR3 is CSVDPGLAGQYEQYF. CDR3 DNA: TGCAGCGTTGATCCGGGACTAGCGGGGCAGTACGAGCAGTACTTC.

The V and J genes are TRBV27 and TRBJ1-4; D is possibly TRBD1 (6 bases). The V gene lost 6 bases and the J gene lost 8 bases, with 19 bases spanning the gap. This CDR3 has 15 residues. Germline values: CDR1 MNHEY, CDR2 SMNVEV (reference sequence). CDR3 loop: CASSDPRGGNEKLFF. CDR3 DNA: TGTGCCAGCAGCGATCCCAGGGGAGGGAACGAAAAACTGTTTTTT.

The chain recombines TRBV7-9 with TRBJ2-7; perhaps TRBD2 as D (5 bases). CDR3 length equals 12 residues. V shed 6 bases and J shed 2 bases, with 8 bases lying between them. Germline CDR1 SEHNR, CDR2 FQNEAQ (reference sequence). The CDR3 spells CASRDLTYEQYF. CDR3 coding DNA: TGTGCCAGCAGGGACTTAACCTACGAGCAGTACTTC.

The genes are TRBV7-2 and TRBJ2-3; 7 bases line up with TRBD2. Germline V CDR1 and CDR2: SGHTA, FQGNSA. The length of the CDR3 is 16 residues. The V gene end was trimmed by 5 bases and the J gene end by 4 bases; junction bases not matched to a gene: 12. This CDR3 is CASSLLGSGNADTQYF. The CDR3 DNA sequence: TGTGCCAGCAGCCTCCTGGGGAGCGGGAACGCAGATACGCAGTATTTT.

The chain couples TRBV5-4 to TRBJ2-1, with TRBD2 matching over 7 bases. Trimming took 4 bases from V and 7 from J; bases not matched to a gene: 5. The CDR3 has 13 residues. Germline V CDR1 and CDR2: SGHNT, YYREEE (reference sequence). The CDR3 loop reads CASSSGTMNEQFF. The CDR3 DNA reads TGTGCCAGCAGCAGCGGGACTATGAATGAGCAGTTCTTC.

This chain joins TRBV19 and TRBJ1-5; D possibly corresponds to TRBD1 (6 bases). Germline V gene sequence: CDR1 LNHDA, CDR2 SQIVND (reference sequence). The V and J ends lost 3 bases and 6 bases respectively, with 18 bases between them. The CDR3 spans 16 residues. CDR3 DNA: TGTGCCAGTAGTATGGGCCGGCAGGTAGGGGGTCAGCCCCAGCATTTT. Encoded protein: CASSMGRQVGGQPQHF.